This T cell receptor (beta chain) was obtained from a study of identical twins. This clonotype was detected a few times. What it binds is unknown. A universal primer site was created by template switching, with the cDNA bearing unique molecular identifiers. TCRdb passed the 5' RACE reads through MiXCR, listing each CDR3 protein once. The data contain 460,000 or so distinct CDR3 sequences, 12% to 15% of them seen just once; the ten biggest clones take up about 0.53%. Healthy Caucasians, and only they, were the donors. Between the trimmed V and J ends, which lost 1 base and 5 bases, there was a span of 9 bases. This CDR3 is built from 14 residues. CDR1 is MDHEN, CDR2 SYDVKM, per germline. Study-wide results and caveats: Low generation-probability sequences were in excess among twin-shared out-of-frame alpha sequences.

The same data also went into a second study, on yellow fever vaccine responses in identical twins. From that paper: A vaccine T cell response that seemed partly convergent and partly personalized was reported in twins.

The source material was CD4+ T cells sorted from blood. The source is a woman between 18 and 30 years old in good health. The gene calls are TRBV28 and TRBJ2-1, with D uncertain. CDR3 DNA sequence: TGTGCCAGCAGTTTATTTTCGGCTAACAATGAGCAGTTCTTC. It specifies CASSLFSANNEQFF.